This entry lists 20 T cell receptor beta chains sequenced from one sample in a study of blood T cell repertoires in COVID-19. Measured with immunoSEQ multiplex PCR; TCRdb has only the in-frame clones, and not every one. The table records about 69,000 clones, just under 80% of them present only once. Sequences were obtained from peripheral blood. These receptors were collected from a human donor in a cohort sampled during active COVID-19.

This clone was found a few times. The CDR3 loop reads CASSPSGQGNSPLHF. CDR3 DNA sequence: TGCGCCAGCAGCCCCTCGGGACAGGGAAATTCACCCCTCCACTTT. The chain combines TRBV23-1 with TRBJ1-6, with TRBD1 matching over 9 bases. TRBV23-1 is designated an ORF whose function remains uncertain. The trim removed 6 bases at V and 7 bases at J, leaving 7 bases unmatched. The CDR3 loop spans 15 amino acids.

The chain is built from TRBV12-3 or TRBV12-4 and TRBJ2-7; D perhaps matches TRBD2 (5 bases). The CDR3 covers 13 residues. Trimming pared 3 bases from V and 10 bases from J, leaving 16 bases between. The CDR3 DNA sequence: TGTGCCAGCAGTTTTCCGATCGGAGGTGACCAGTACTTC. It codes for CASSFPIGGDQYF.

The gene calls are TRBV6-5 and TRBJ2-2, with 7 bases identical to TRBD1. The germline V gene encodes CDR1 MNHEY and CDR2 SVGAGI. The CDR3 is 14 amino acids. Trimming at V came to 7 bases and at J to 1 base, leaving 3 bases not matched to a gene. The CDR3 spells CASTQGVNTGELFF. CDR3 sequence (DNA): TGTGCCAGCACCCAGGGGGTGAACACCGGGGAGCTGTTTTTT.

The chain is built from TRBV7-2 and TRBJ2-1; D unclear. V lost 1 base, J lost 0 bases, and 7 bases lay in between. Germline CDR1 SGHTA, CDR2 FQGNSA. The CDR3 loop spans 15 amino acids. The CDR3 DNA reads TGTGCCAGCAGCTTAGAGGCTAGCTCCTACAATGAGCAGTTCTTC. This encodes CASSLEASSYNEQFF.

This clone was seen a single time. The chain employs TRBV7-9 and TRBJ2-3; 9 nucleotides line up with TRBD2. With 5 bases clipped from V and 2 bases from J, the junction kept 14 bases outside the gene matches. The CDR3 extends over 18 amino acids. Germline assignment: CDR1 SEHNR and CDR2 FQNEAQ (reference sequence). For the CDR3, the DNA is TGTGCCAGCAGCCACCCCTTCGCGGGAGGGCCTGTCACAGATACGCAGTATTTT. The encoded protein is CASSHPFAGGPVTDTQYF.

In this sample, this clone turned up a few times. This chain links TRBV28 with TRBJ2-3; no firm D call. Germline CDR1 reads MDHEN; CDR2 reads SYDVKM. V dropped 4 bases and J dropped 2 bases, with 16 bases sitting between them. CDR3 length equals 16 residues. Here the CDR3 reads CASSSPRRRYTDTQYF. The CDR3 DNA reads TGTGCCAGCAGTTCCCCCCGGCGGCGGTACACAGATACGCAGTATTTT. Complete variable domain (other parts from reference TRBV28 and TRBJ2-3): DVKVTQSSRYLVKRTGEKVFLECVQDMDHENMFWYRQDPGLGLRLIYFSYDVKMKEKGDIPEGYSVSREKKERFSLILESASTNQTSMYLCASSSPRRRYTDTQYFGPGTRLTVL.

This rearrangement joins TRBV11-1 to TRBJ1-4, with 8 bases lining up with TRBD1. CDR1 and CDR2 from the germline V gene are SGHAT and FQDESV (reference sequence). The junction had 11 bases not matched to a gene; V was cut back by 6 bases and J by 8 bases. This CDR3 comprises 15 residues. In nucleotides, the CDR3 is TGTGCCAGCAGTCGAACTGGGACAGGTTACGAAAAACTGTTTTTT. Amino acids: CASSRTGTGYEKLFF.

This chain joins TRBV9 and TRBJ1-2, with D possibly being TRBD1 (6 bases). V lost 2 bases to trimming and J lost 7 bases, with 18 bases between them. Per the germline V gene, CDR1 is SGDLS and CDR2 is YYNGEE. This CDR3 is built from 15 residues. CDR3 coding DNA: TGTGCCAGCAGCGTCTCAGGGGCGATTGGGTTTGGCTACACCTTC. Residues: CASSVSGAIGFGYTF.

V and J are TRBV27 and TRBJ2-2; 11 bases match TRBD2. The junction had 0 bases not matched to a gene; V was cut back by 2 bases and J by 1 base. CDR1 is MNHEY and CDR2 is SMNVEV in the germline V gene (reference sequence). The CDR3 is 16 residues long. This CDR3 reads CASSLLAGGNTGELFF. In nucleotides, the CDR3 is TGTGCCAGCAGTTTACTAGCGGGAGGGAACACCGGGGAGCTGTTTTTT.

The rearrangement links TRBV28 to TRBJ2-7; 9 nucleotides line up with TRBD1. Looked up from germline, CDR1 is MDHEN and CDR2 is SYDVKM. There are 14 residues in the CDR3. The J segment lost 5 bases and the V segment lost 6 bases, leaving 8 bases of the junction unmatched. The CDR3 nucleotides are TGTGCCAGCAGGTCCGGGACAGGGATCAACGAGCAGTACTTC. The encoded protein is CASRSGTGINEQYF.

V is TRBV28 and J is TRBJ2-5; TRBD1 agrees at 7 bases. V gave up 6 bases and J gave up 6 bases; unmatched junction bases: 10. The CDR3 contains 14 residues. Germline loops: CDR1 MDHEN, CDR2 SYDVKM. The CDR3 coding sequence is TGTGCCAGCAGCCCCTGGGACAGTCAAAAGACCCAGTACTTC. Its translation is CASSPWDSQKTQYF.

The chain combines TRBV19 with TRBJ2-5; D possibly corresponds to TRBD2 (6 bases). This CDR3 has 15 amino acids. Germline V CDR1 and CDR2: LNHDA, SQIVND (reference sequence). Trimming removed 5 bases at V and 1 base at J, with 14 bases between. CDR3 region: CASSPGRGIQETQYF. Written as DNA, the CDR3 is TGTGCCAGTAGTCCCGGGCGGGGTATCCAAGAGACCCAGTACTTC.

The chain is built from TRBV5-6 and TRBJ2-2; TRBD2 is a possible D gene (6 bases). The CDR3 is made up of 14 amino acids. V was trimmed by 3 bases and J by 6 bases, leaving 12 bases between them. Germline V lookup: CDR1 SGHDT, CDR2 YYEEEE. The CDR3 bases are TGTGCCAGCAGCTCTGGGCGGGGTTCCGGGGAGCTGTTTTTT. Its protein is CASSSGRGSGELFF.

The V gene is TRBV5-1, the J gene TRBJ1-1, with D maybe TRBD1 (6 bases). Germline V gene lookup returns CDR1 SGHRS and CDR2 YFSETQ. Trimming removed 5 bases at V and 1 base at J, with 9 bases between. This CDR3 has 13 amino acids. The CDR3, as DNA: TGCGCCAGCAGTCCACAGGGGAACACTGAAGCTTTCTTT. This codes for CASSPQGNTEAFF.

The V gene is TRBV14, the J gene TRBJ2-5; 11 nucleotides agree with TRBD2. Germline CDR1 reads SGHDN; CDR2 reads FVKESK. V lost 0 bases to trimming and J lost 5 bases; unmatched junction nucleotides: 5. The CDR3 spans 16 residues. The CDR3 nucleotides read TGTGCCAGCAGCCAAGAACTAGCGGGAGTTTATGAGACCCAGTACTTC. This codes for CASSQELAGVYETQYF.

This clone is a singleton in its sample. The chain couples TRBV25-1 to TRBJ1-3, with a tentative D call TRBD1 (6 bases). The CDR3 spans 15 residues. The germline V gene encodes CDR1 MGHDK and CDR2 SYGVNS. The V and J ends lost 8 bases and 0 bases respectively, with 14 bases between them. DNA for the CDR3: TGTGCCAGCCGATCAACAGGGAGCTCTGGAAACACCATATATTTT. It codes for CASRSTGSSGNTIYF.

The V call is TRBV30, the J call TRBJ1-2; weak D call: TRBD1 (5 bases). V lost 3 bases, J lost 4 bases, and 12 bases lay in between. Germline CDR1 and CDR2: GTSNPN and SVGIG (reference sequence). The length of the CDR3 is 13 residues. The CDR3 DNA is TGTGCCTGGAGCCCAGGGTTAACCTATGGCTACACCTTC. This sequence encodes CAWSPGLTYGYTF.

The rearrangement uses TRBV7-9 and TRBJ2-5; D remains ambiguous. The CDR3 sequence is 12 residues long. V lost 6 bases and J lost 5, with 10 bases in between. Germline CDR1 SEHNR, CDR2 FQNEAQ (reference sequence). CDR3 in DNA: TGTGCCAGCAGGTTGATACAGGAGACCCAGTACTTC. It encodes CASRLIQETQYF.

The rearrangement joins TRBV5-1 to TRBJ2-1; D perhaps matches TRBD1 (6 bases). This CDR3 spans 14 amino acids. From germline, CDR1 is SGHRS and CDR2 YFSETQ. V lost 4 bases, J lost 8 bases, and 16 bases lay in between. The DNA of the CDR3 is TGCGCCAGCAGCCGCGGGCAGGGGCAGGATGAGCAGTTCTTC. It specifies CASSRGQGQDEQFF.

The rearrangement links TRBV5-8 to TRBJ2-1, with a possible D match to TRBD2 (7 bases). The V and J ends lost 7 bases and 1 base respectively, with 15 bases between them. Germline CDR1 reads SGHTS; CDR2 reads YDEGEE. The CDR3 contains 15 residues. Written as DNA, the CDR3 is TGTGCCAGCGGGAGGGGGGTGCTTTCCTACAATGAGCAGTTCTTC. It yields the protein CASGRGVLSYNEQFF. The full variable domain, its missing parts supplied by reference TRBV5-8 and TRBJ2-1, is EAGVTQSPTHLIKTRGQQATLRCSPISGHTSVYWYQQALGLGLQFLLWYDEGEERNRGNFPPRFSGRQFPNYSSELNVNALELEDSALYLCASGRGVLSYNEQFFGPGTRLTVL.